The rows below give T cell receptor beta chains drawn from one sample of a study of blood T cell repertoires in COVID-19. Measured with immunoSEQ multiplex PCR; TCRdb has only the in-frame clones, and not every one. The sample records approximately 160,000 clones, around 82% being singletons. The sequenced sample was PBMCs or T cells enriched from blood (not recorded which). These TCRs come from a woman in her forties or fifties in a cohort exposed to, infected with or recovered from COVID-19 (not recorded which). Each CDR3 is given with its conserved first and last residue. D genes are given only for firm matches. Clone size, where shown, is once, few, many, or a class for clones that have expanded.

clone size: -; D gene: TRBD2; CDR3 length: 15; V gene: TRBV10-3; J gene: TRBJ2-3; CDR3 protein: CAISRVSGGGDTQYF; CDR3 DNA: TGTGCCATCAGTCGGGTCTCGGGGGGAGGGGATACGCAGTATTTT
clone size: -; D gene: TRBD1; CDR3 length: 14; V gene: TRBV11-2; J gene: TRBJ1-1; CDR3 protein: CASSPTNRGSEAFF; CDR3 DNA: TGTGCCAGCAGCCCCACCAACAGGGGTAGCGAAGCTTTCTTT
clone size: -; D gene: TRBD1; CDR3 length: 16; V gene: TRBV3-1/TRBV3-2; J gene: TRBJ1-1; CDR3 protein: CASSRATGLPGGEAFF; CDR3 DNA: TGTGCCAGCAGCCGGGCGACAGGTCTTCCAGGGGGTGAAGCTTTCTTT
clone size: -; D gene: -; CDR3 length: 15; V gene: TRBV7-9; J gene: TRBJ2-1; CDR3 protein: CASSDGAGVANEQFF; CDR3 DNA: TGTGCCAGCAGCGACGGGGCAGGGGTTGCCAATGAGCAGTTCTTC
clone size: -; D gene: -; CDR3 length: 16; V gene: TRBV20-1; J gene: TRBJ1-3; CDR3 protein: CSASGRGISSGNTIYF; CDR3 DNA: TGCAGTGCTAGTGGCAGGGGAATTTCCTCTGGAAACACCATATATTTT
clone size: -; D gene: TRBD1; CDR3 length: 15; V gene: TRBV27; J gene: TRBJ1-2; CDR3 protein: CASSLSGSAGGGYTF; CDR3 DNA: TGTGCCAGCAGTTTATCAGGGTCGGCAGGGGGGGGCTACACCTTC
clone size: -; D gene: -; CDR3 length: 12; V gene: TRBV10-3; J gene: TRBJ1-4; CDR3 protein: CATRPEGEKLFF; CDR3 DNA: TGTGCCACTCGGCCGGAGGGTGAAAAACTGTTTTTT
clone size: -; D gene: -; CDR3 length: 15; V gene: TRBV9; J gene: TRBJ2-1; CDR3 protein: CASSSGGSSYNEQFF; CDR3 DNA: TGTGCCAGCAGCTCTGGGGGCAGCTCCTACAATGAGCAGTTCTTC
clone size: -; D gene: -; CDR3 length: 15; V gene: TRBV11-2; J gene: TRBJ1-5; CDR3 protein: CASSLDPGGNQPQHF; CDR3 DNA: TGTGCCAGCAGCTTAGATCCAGGGGGCAATCAGCCCCAGCATTTT
clone size: -; D gene: -; CDR3 length: 12; V gene: TRBV3-1/TRBV3-2; J gene: TRBJ2-7; CDR3 protein: CASSQEASEQYF; CDR3 DNA: TGTGCCAGCAGCCAAGAGGCATCCGAGCAGTACTTC
clone size: -; D gene: -; CDR3 length: 14; V gene: TRBV7-9; J gene: TRBJ1-1; CDR3 protein: CASSSNRVSTEAFF; CDR3 DNA: TGTGCCAGCAGCTCAAACAGGGTTTCCACTGAAGCTTTCTTT
clone size: -; D gene: TRBD1; CDR3 length: 13; V gene: TRBV24-1; J gene: TRBJ2-3; CDR3 protein: CATSDPDRDTQYF; CDR3 DNA: TGTGCCACCAGTGATCCGGACAGGGATACGCAGTATTTT
clone size: -; D gene: -; CDR3 length: 17; V gene: TRBV7-2; J gene: TRBJ1-1; CDR3 protein: CASSLPPIGTGNTEAFF; CDR3 DNA: TGTGCCAGCAGCTTACCCCCCATAGGAACAGGGAACACTGAAGCTTTCTTT
clone size: -; D gene: TRBD1; CDR3 length: 14; V gene: TRBV27; J gene: TRBJ1-5; CDR3 protein: CASSLRQGNQPQHF; CDR3 DNA: TGTGCCAGCAGTTTGCGACAGGGGAATCAGCCCCAGCATTTT
clone size: -; D gene: -; CDR3 length: 14; V gene: TRBV10-1; J gene: TRBJ2-7; CDR3 protein: CASSLDLVSYEQYF; CDR3 DNA: TGCGCCAGCAGTTTGGACTTGGTTAGCTACGAGCAGTACTTC
clone size: -; D gene: TRBD1; CDR3 length: 17; V gene: TRBV7-8; J gene: TRBJ1-1; CDR3 protein: CASTNKPGQGRITEAFF; CDR3 DNA: TGTGCCAGCACGAATAAGCCGGGACAGGGAAGAATCACTGAAGCTTTCTTT
clone size: few; D gene: -; CDR3 length: 11; V gene: TRBV5-1; J gene: TRBJ2-7; CDR3 protein: CASRRESEQYF; CDR3 DNA: TGCGCCAGCAGGAGGGAATCCGAGCAGTACTTC
clone size: once; D gene: -; CDR3 length: 13; V gene: TRBV6-5; J gene: TRBJ1-2; CDR3 protein: CASTSRGEFGYTF; CDR3 DNA: TGTGCCAGCACTTCCAGAGGAGAGTTTGGCTACACCTTC
clone size: -; D gene: -; CDR3 length: 13; V gene: TRBV30; J gene: TRBJ1-6; CDR3 protein: CAGTGAYNSPLHF; CDR3 DNA: TGTGCCGGAACGGGAGCCTATAATTCACCCCTCCACTTT
clone size: -; D gene: TRBD2; CDR3 length: 14; V gene: TRBV2; J gene: TRBJ2-3; CDR3 protein: CASNGLAGADTQYF; CDR3 DNA: TGTGCCAGCAATGGACTAGCGGGAGCAGATACGCAGTATTTT
clone size: -; D gene: TRBD1; CDR3 length: 17; V gene: TRBV19; J gene: TRBJ1-1; CDR3 protein: CASSIVDRGSRGTEAFF; CDR3 DNA: TGTGCCAGTAGTATTGTGGACAGGGGGAGCCGCGGCACTGAAGCTTTCTTT
clone size: -; D gene: TRBD1; CDR3 length: 16; V gene: TRBV7-9; J gene: TRBJ1-4; CDR3 protein: CASSTGTGGIYEKLFF; CDR3 DNA: TGTGCCAGCAGCACCGGGACAGGGGGCATTTATGAAAAACTGTTTTTT
clone size: -; D gene: -; CDR3 length: 16; V gene: TRBV5-5; J gene: TRBJ1-1; CDR3 protein: CASSRRQSSLGTEAFF; CDR3 DNA: TGTGCCAGCAGCCGTCGACAGAGCTCCTTGGGGACTGAAGCTTTCTTT
clone size: -; D gene: -; CDR3 length: 15; V gene: TRBV27; J gene: TRBJ2-1; CDR3 protein: CASSSPGPPYNEQFF; CDR3 DNA: TGTGCCAGCAGTTCCCCAGGTCCACCCTACAATGAGCAGTTCTTC
clone size: -; D gene: -; CDR3 length: 15; V gene: TRBV19; J gene: TRBJ1-6; CDR3 protein: CASRAGTNYNSPLHF; CDR3 DNA: TGTGCCAGCCGAGCCGGGACAAACTATAATTCACCCCTCCACTTT
clone size: -; D gene: -; CDR3 length: 20; V gene: TRBV6-2/TRBV6-3; J gene: TRBJ2-5; CDR3 protein: CASSYPLQLQGGLHEETQYF; CDR3 DNA: TGTGCCAGCAGTTACCCCCTACAGTTACAGGGGGGACTACACGAAGAGACCCAGTACTTC
clone size: -; D gene: -; CDR3 length: 13; V gene: TRBV7-2; J gene: TRBJ1-3; CDR3 protein: CASSRQSGNTIYF; CDR3 DNA: TGTGCCAGCAGCCGTCAGTCGGGAAACACCATATATTTT
clone size: once; D gene: -; CDR3 length: 13; V gene: TRBV3-1/TRBV3-2; J gene: TRBJ2-4; CDR3 protein: CASSSADWDIQYF; CDR3 DNA: TGTGCCAGCAGCTCCGCGGACTGGGACATTCAGTACTTC
clone size: -; D gene: -; CDR3 length: 14; V gene: TRBV19; J gene: TRBJ2-7; CDR3 protein: CASSIGAGTYEQYF; CDR3 DNA: TGTGCCAGTAGTATAGGGGCAGGTACCTACGAGCAGTACTTC
clone size: -; D gene: -; CDR3 length: 15; V gene: TRBV6-5; J gene: TRBJ1-5; CDR3 protein: CASSYSRYSNQPQHF; CDR3 DNA: TGTGCCAGCAGTTACTCCCGTTATAGCAATCAGCCCCAGCATTTT
clone size: once; D gene: -; CDR3 length: 15; V gene: TRBV9; J gene: TRBJ1-3; CDR3 protein: CASSVGGRPERTIYF; CDR3 DNA: TGTGCCAGCAGCGTAGGAGGTCGGCCGGAGAGAACCATATATTTT
clone size: once; D gene: -; CDR3 length: 14; V gene: TRBV27; J gene: TRBJ2-3; CDR3 protein: CASSLSSRTDTQYF; CDR3 DNA: TGTGCCAGCAGTTTATCGTCGAGGACAGATACGCAGTATTTT
clone size: -; D gene: -; CDR3 length: 11; V gene: TRBV2; J gene: TRBJ2-1; CDR3 protein: CASRTRNEQFF; CDR3 DNA: TGTGCCAGCCGAACTCGGAATGAGCAGTTCTTC
clone size: -; D gene: -; CDR3 length: 12; V gene: TRBV27; J gene: TRBJ2-5; CDR3 protein: CASRVPEETQYF; CDR3 DNA: TGTGCCAGCCGCGTCCCCGAAGAGACCCAGTACTTC
clone size: -; D gene: TRBD2; CDR3 length: 15; V gene: TRBV30; J gene: TRBJ2-3; CDR3 protein: CAWRTGLAVTDTQYF; CDR3 DNA: TGTGCCTGGAGGACGGGGCTAGCGGTCACAGATACGCAGTATTTT
clone size: -; D gene: TRBD2; CDR3 length: 15; V gene: TRBV9; J gene: TRBJ2-3; CDR3 protein: CASSAGGDYTDTQYF; CDR3 DNA: TGTGCCAGCAGCGCGGGTGGGGACTACACAGATACGCAGTATTTT